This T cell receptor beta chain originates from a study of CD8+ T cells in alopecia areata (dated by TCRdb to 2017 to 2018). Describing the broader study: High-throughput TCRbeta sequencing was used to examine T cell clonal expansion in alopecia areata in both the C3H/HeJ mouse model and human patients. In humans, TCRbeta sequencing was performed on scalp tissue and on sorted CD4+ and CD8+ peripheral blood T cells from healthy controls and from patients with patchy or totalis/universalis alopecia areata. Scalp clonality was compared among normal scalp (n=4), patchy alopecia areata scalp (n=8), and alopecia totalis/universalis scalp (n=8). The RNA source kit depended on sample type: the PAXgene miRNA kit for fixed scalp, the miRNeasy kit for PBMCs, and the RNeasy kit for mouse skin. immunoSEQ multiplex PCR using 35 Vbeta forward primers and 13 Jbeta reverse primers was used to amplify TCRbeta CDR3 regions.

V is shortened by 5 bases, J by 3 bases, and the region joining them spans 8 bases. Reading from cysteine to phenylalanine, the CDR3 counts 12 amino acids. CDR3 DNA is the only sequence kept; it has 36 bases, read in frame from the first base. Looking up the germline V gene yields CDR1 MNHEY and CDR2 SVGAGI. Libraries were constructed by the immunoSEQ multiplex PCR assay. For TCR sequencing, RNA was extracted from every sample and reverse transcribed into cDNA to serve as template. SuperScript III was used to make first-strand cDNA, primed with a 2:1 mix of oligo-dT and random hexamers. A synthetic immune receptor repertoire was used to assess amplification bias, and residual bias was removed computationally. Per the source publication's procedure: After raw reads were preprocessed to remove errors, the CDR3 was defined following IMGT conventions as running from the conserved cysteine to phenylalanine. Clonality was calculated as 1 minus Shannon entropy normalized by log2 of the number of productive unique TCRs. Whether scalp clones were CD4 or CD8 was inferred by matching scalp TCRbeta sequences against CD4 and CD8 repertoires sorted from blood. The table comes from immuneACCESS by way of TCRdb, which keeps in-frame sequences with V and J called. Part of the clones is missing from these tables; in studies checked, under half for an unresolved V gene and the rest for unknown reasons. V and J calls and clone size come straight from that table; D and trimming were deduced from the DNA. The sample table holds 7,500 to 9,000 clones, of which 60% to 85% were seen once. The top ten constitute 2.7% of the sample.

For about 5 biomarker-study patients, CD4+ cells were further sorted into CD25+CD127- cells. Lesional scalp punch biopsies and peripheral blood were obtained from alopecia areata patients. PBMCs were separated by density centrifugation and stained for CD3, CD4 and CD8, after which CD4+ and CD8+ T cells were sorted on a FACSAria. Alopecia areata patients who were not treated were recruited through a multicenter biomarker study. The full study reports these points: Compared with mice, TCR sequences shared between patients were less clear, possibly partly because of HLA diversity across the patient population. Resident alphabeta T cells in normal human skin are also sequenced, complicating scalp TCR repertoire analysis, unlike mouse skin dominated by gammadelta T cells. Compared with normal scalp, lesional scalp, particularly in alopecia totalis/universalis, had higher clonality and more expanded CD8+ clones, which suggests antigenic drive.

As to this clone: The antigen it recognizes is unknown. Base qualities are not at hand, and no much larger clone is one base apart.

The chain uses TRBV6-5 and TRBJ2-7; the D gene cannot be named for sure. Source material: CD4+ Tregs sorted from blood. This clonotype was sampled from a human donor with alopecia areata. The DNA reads TGTGCCAGCAGTAGAGGCGACTACGAGCAGTACTTC. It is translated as CASSRGDYEQYF.